The 22 T cell receptor beta chains reported below all come from one sample, sequenced in a study of shared T cell receptors in the human thymus. Libraries were prepared by immunoSEQ multiplex PCR; TCRdb keeps only in-frame clonotypes and omits some of them. Of roughly 700,000 clones detected, 70% to 90% appear once; the ten largest clones hold 0.0095% to 0.012%. A further study also used this sample, focusing on human thymus T cells.

Sequences were obtained from thymocytes. The receptors originated from a boy younger than two with a congenital heart defect.

This rearrangement joins TRBV28 to TRBJ2-3, with 10 bases aligning to TRBD2. CDR3 length: 14 amino acids. Trimming at V came to 7 bases and at J to 5 bases, leaving 6 bases not matched to a gene. The germline CDR1 and CDR2 sequences are MDHEN and SYDVKM. CDR3 in amino acids: CASTSGRRGDTQYF. In nucleotides, the CDR3 is TGTGCCAGCACTAGCGGGAGACGAGGAGATACGCAGTATTTT.

This clone showed up just once. V and J are TRBV4-3 and TRBJ2-1; tentatively, D is TRBD2 (6 bases). The CDR3 has 15 residues. The germline V and J ends were trimmed by 3 bases and 2 bases, with 11 bases remaining between them. CDR1 is LGHNA, CDR2 YSLEER, per germline. This CDR3 is CASSQSGRTYNEQFF. Here the CDR3 DNA reads TGCGCCAGCAGCCAGAGCGGGCGGACCTACAATGAGCAGTTCTTC.

This clone has only one observation. J is TRBJ2-7 and V is TRBV30; the D gene is possibly TRBD2 (6 bases). CDR3 length: 13 residues. Trimming cost V 3 bases and J 3 bases, with 12 bases left between them. CDR1 is GTSNPN, CDR2 SVGIG, per germline (reference sequence). CDR3 region: CAWRTAGCYEQYF. The CDR3 coding sequence is TGTGCCTGGAGGACGGCGGGATGCTACGAGCAGTACTTC. Combining the CDR3 with reference TRBV30 and TRBJ2-7 gives the whole variable domain SQTIHQWPATLVQPVGSPLSLECTVEGTSNPNLYWYRQAAGRGLQLLFYSVGIGQISSEVPQNLSASRPQDRQFILSSKKLLLSDSGFYLCAWRTAGCYEQYFGPGTRLTVT.

This clone has only a few counts. The rearrangement uses TRBV5-6 and TRBJ2-1; maybe TRBD1 (6 bases). CDR3 length equals 15 residues. The germline V gene encodes CDR1 SGHDT and CDR2 YYEEEE. The V gene lost 0 bases and the J gene lost 7 bases, with 14 bases spanning the gap. CDR3 in amino acids: CASSLDPRGLNEQFF. CDR3 nucleotide sequence: TGTGCCAGCAGCTTGGACCCCAGGGGCCTTAATGAGCAGTTCTTC. Looking up the rest from reference TRBV5-6 and TRBJ2-1 gives the full variable domain: DAGVTQSPTHLIKTRGQQVTLRCSPKSGHDTVSWYQQALGQGPQFIFQYYEEEERQRGNFPDRFSGHQFPNYSSELNVNALLLGDSALYLCASSLDPRGLNEQFFGPGTRLTVL.

The chain combines TRBV28 with TRBJ2-7, with 10 bases aligning to TRBD2. This CDR3 region has 17 residues. CDR1 MDHEN and CDR2 SYDVKM come from the germline V gene. After removal of 4 bases from V and 3 bases from J, the junction contained 12 bases not matched to a gene. The CDR3 loop reads CASSSLAGGLAGYEQYF. In DNA, the CDR3 is TGTGCCAGCAGTTCCTTAGCGGGAGGATTGGCGGGCTACGAGCAGTACTTC.

The V call is TRBV28, the J call TRBJ2-3, with D perhaps matching TRBD2 (6 bases). Looked up from germline, CDR1 is MDHEN and CDR2 is SYDVKM. Trimming cost V 6 bases and J 9 bases, with 19 bases left between them. The CDR3 has 14 amino acids. CDR3 nucleotides: TGTGCCAGCAGGGACGGGGCACTAGCTGCGACGCAGTATTTT. It codes for CASRDGALAATQYF.

This clone appeared a few times. The chain recombines TRBV11-3 with TRBJ2-7, with D possibly matching TRBD2 (6 bases). The CDR3 spans 16 residues. Germline V gives CDR1 SGHNT, CDR2 YENEEA. The V and J ends lost 0 bases and 4 bases respectively, with 16 bases between them. Here the CDR3 DNA reads TGTGCCAGCAGCTTAGACCTTGGGAGGTGGGGTTACGAGCAGTACTTC. The encoded protein is CASSLDLGRWGYEQYF.

The chain is built from TRBV25-1 and TRBJ1-4; D is unclear. CDR3 length: 12 amino acids. V was trimmed by 6 bases and J by 4 bases, leaving 6 bases between them. Germline loops: CDR1 MGHDK, CDR2 SYGVNS. CDR3 in amino acids: CASRQFNEKLFF. CDR3 nucleotide sequence: TGTGCCAGCAGACAGTTTAATGAAAAACTGTTTTTT. The full variable domain, its missing parts supplied by reference TRBV25-1 and TRBJ1-4, is EADIYQTPRYLVIGTGKKITLECSQTMGHDKMYWYQQDPGMELHLIHYSYGVNSTEKGDLSSESTVSRIRTEHFPLTLESARPSHTSQYLCASRQFNEKLFFGSGTQLSVL.

The chain has TRBV30 and TRBJ2-1; 10 bases fit TRBD2. Germline V gene lookup returns CDR1 GTSNPN and CDR2 SVGIG (reference sequence). This CDR3 has 14 amino acids. The J segment lost 9 bases and the V segment lost 0 bases, leaving 5 bases of the junction unmatched. CDR3 protein: CAWSVVVAGGEQFF. CDR3 sequence (DNA): TGTGCCTGGAGTGTAGTAGTAGCGGGAGGTGAGCAGTTCTTC.

The rearrangement links TRBV28 to TRBJ1-1, with no clear D. CDR3 length: 11 residues. V was trimmed by 8 bases and J by 6 bases, leaving 10 bases between them. Germline V gives CDR1 MDHEN, CDR2 SYDVKM. CDR3 loop: CASGPEAEAFF. The CDR3 bases are TGTGCCAGCGGTCCTGAGGCTGAAGCTTTCTTT.

The CDR3 DNA reads TGCGCCAGCAGCGCCCAGGAAGCGGGTTCTGGAAACACCATATATTTT. Translating it yields CASSAQEAGSGNTIYF. This chain connects TRBV5-1 to TRBJ1-3, with unresolved D. The CDR3 runs 16 residues. V lost 4 bases, J lost 1 base, and 15 bases lay in between. Germline CDR1 SGHRS, CDR2 YFSETQ. Looking up the rest from reference TRBV5-1 and TRBJ1-3 gives the full variable domain: KAGVTQTPRYLIKTRGQQVTLSCSPISGHRSVSWYQQTPGQGLQFLFEYFSETQRNKGNFPGRFSGRQFSNSRSEMNVSTLELGDSALYLCASSAQEAGSGNTIYFGEGSWLTVV.

V usage is TRBV27 and J usage is TRBJ2-7; tentatively, D is TRBD1 (6 bases). Germline-derived CDR1 and CDR2 are MNHEY and SMNVEV (reference sequence). This CDR3 has 17 residues. V was clipped by 0 bases and J by 7 bases, with 22 bases between them. In DNA, the CDR3 is TGTGCCAGCAGTTTATCCAAAAGGACAGACTCTCGCCCGGAGCAGTACTTC. Protein product: CASSLSKRTDSRPEQYF.

This rearrangement joins TRBV30 to TRBJ2-7, with D possibly TRBD2 on 6 matching bases. From germline, CDR1 is GTSNPN and CDR2 SVGIG (reference sequence). The CDR3 has 11 amino acids. The CDR3 bases are TGTGTGCTTAGCGGCCCCTACGAGCAGTACTTC. This sequence encodes CVLSGPYEQYF.

This chain connects TRBV5-1 to TRBJ2-2; weak D call: TRBD1 (5 bases). The CDR3 consists of 19 residues. V was pared by 4 bases and J by 5 bases, with 27 bases between. The germline V gene has CDR1 SGHRS and CDR2 YFSETQ. CDR3 in amino acids: CASSLGGDRPPGCTGELFF. The CDR3 nucleotides read TGCGCCAGCAGCCTGGGCGGAGACAGACCTCCCGGGTGTACCGGGGAGCTGTTTTTT.

The chain employs TRBV15 and TRBJ2-7; weak D call: TRBD2 (5 bases). The CDR3 loop spans 17 amino acids. Germline V gene lookup returns CDR1 LNHNV and CDR2 YYDKDF (reference sequence). The ends were cut back, 0 bases at V and 3 bases at J, with 18 bases in the middle. CDR3 protein: CATSRDGLAGINYEQYF. The CDR3 DNA reads TGTGCCACCAGCAGAGATGGCTTGGCGGGTATAAACTACGAGCAGTACTTC. The whole variable domain, filled in from reference TRBV15 and TRBJ2-7, reads DAMVIQNPRYQVTQFGKPVTLSCSQTLNHNVMYWYQQKSSQAPKLLFHYYDKDFNNEADTPDNFQSRRPNTSFCFLDIRSPGLGDTAMYLCATSRDGLAGINYEQYFGPGTRLTVT.

This chain connects TRBV5-1 to TRBJ2-2, with a possible D match to TRBD2 (5 bases). V lost 2 bases to trimming and J lost 3 bases, with 14 bases between them. The CDR3 has 16 amino acids. Germline loops: CDR1 SGHRS, CDR2 YFSETQ. This chain's CDR3 is CASSFLGKRYTGELFF. In nucleotides, the CDR3 is TGCGCCAGCAGCTTCTTGGGGAAGCGGTACACCGGGGAGCTGTTTTTT.

The chain has TRBV4-2 and TRBJ2-1, with TRBD1 matching 7 bases. Germline V gene data show CDR1 as LGHNA and CDR2 as YNFKEQ. The CDR3 loop spans 18 amino acids. V was clipped by 0 bases and J by 0 bases; unmatched bases: 8. The CDR3 loop reads CASSQDPPAGGSYNEQFF. CDR3 nucleotide sequence: TGTGCCAGCAGCCAAGACCCACCGGCAGGGGGCTCCTACAATGAGCAGTTCTTC.

The J gene is TRBJ2-5, the V gene TRBV4-3; maybe TRBD2 (11 bases). The ends were cut back, 0 bases at V and 5 bases at J, with 34 bases in the middle. This CDR3 has 22 residues. CDR1 is LGHNA and CDR2 is YSLEER in the germline V gene. The CDR3 coding sequence is TGCGCCAGCAGCCAAGATCACCCCGAGGGACAGGGGCCTAGCGGGAGGTTGGAGACCCAGTACTTC. As protein: CASSQDHPEGQGPSGRLETQYF.

This chain uses TRBV4-2 with TRBJ1-5; D may be TRBD1 (6 bases). The CDR3 contains 15 residues. The V gene lost 1 base and the J gene lost 3 bases, with 10 bases spanning the gap. Germline V gene lookup returns CDR1 LGHNA and CDR2 YNFKEQ. The CDR3 nucleotides are TGTGCCAGCAGCCAAGGACAGGTGATCAATCAGCCCCAGCATTTT. It specifies CASSQGQVINQPQHF.

The rearrangement links TRBV5-1 to TRBJ2-5, with 12 bases fitting TRBD2. Germline V CDR1 and CDR2: SGHRS, YFSETQ. V lost 4 bases and J lost 7; bases outside the gene matches: 20. CDR3 length equals 19 residues. CDR3 residues: CASSLTSGRPAPPRGTQYF. The DNA of the CDR3 is TGCGCCAGCAGCCTCACTAGCGGGAGGCCCGCCCCCCCCCGGGGGACCCAGTACTTC.

This clone came up a few times. The chain recombines TRBV10-3 with TRBJ1-3, with TRBD1 matching over 7 bases. Germline CDR1 ENHRY, CDR2 SYGVKD. The CDR3 totals 15 residues. With V trimmed by 6 bases and J by 0 bases, 5 bases remained unmatched. The CDR3 here is CAISRGQPSGNTIYF. CDR3 DNA: TGTGCCATCAGCCGGGGACAGCCCTCTGGAAACACCATATATTTT.

The genes are TRBV9 and TRBJ2-5, with 7 bases that match TRBD2. The J call is uncertain, as TRBJ2-7 better fits the DNA end. CDR1 and CDR2 from the germline V gene are SGDLS and YYNGEE. The CDR3 runs 15 residues. The CDR3 here is CASSPPGGSSYEQYF. CDR3 bases: TGTGCCAGCAGCCCGCCGGGCGGGAGCTCCTACGAGCAGTACTTC.